Reported below is one TCR beta chain. It lacks a known antigen. Within one base of it there is no much larger clone, and no base qualities were kept. The sample contains more than one DNA sequence encoding this CDR3. To sequence the TCRbeta CDR3 region, genomic DNA was isolated from the sorted cells. The immunoSEQ Assay was used for sequencing of TCRbeta CDR3 regions. TCRdb retrieved this table from immuneACCESS and kept in-frame rearrangements only. Not all clones are present; in checked studies, unresolved V genes account for under half, and no reason is known for the remainder. This sample gives roughly 37,000 clones in total; 74% of them show up just once. The ten largest make up approximately 18% of the sample. The sample belongs to a study of OX40 agonist ivuxolimab in advanced cancers. About the full investigation: The costimulatory receptor OX40 (CD134) was targeted by ivuxolimab, a fully human IgG2 agonistic monoclonal antibody. Of the 50 or so patients in dose escalation, about 19 had hepatocellular carcinoma, around 15 had melanoma, 9 had renal cell carcinoma and 9 had head and neck cancer. The paper covers the monotherapy dose-escalation part of the phase I ivuxolimab trial, which included N of about 50 patients. Patients were allowed to have had prior anti-PD-1, anti-PD-L1 or anti-CTLA-4 therapy, and around two fifths of the dose-escalation patients had been treated with checkpoint inhibitors. Three dose-escalation patients achieved partial responses, one with hepatocellular carcinoma and two with cutaneous melanoma. Intravenous ivuxolimab was administered to patients every 2 weeks at six dose levels: 0.01, 0.1, 0.3, 1.5, 3 and 10 mg/kg. In the dose-escalation cohort, around four fifths of patients were male, and the mean age was approximately 60 years with a range of roughly 20 to 80. Peripheral TCRbeta sequencing was intended to test whether TCR sequence diversity was altered and clonal T-cell expansion was caused by ivuxolimab.

The trial excluded patients who had a history of autoimmune disease or were on systemic immunosuppression. In every dose cohort, peripheral blood was drawn for TCR sequencing at baseline, cycle 4 day 1, and cycle 7 day 1. Samples came from an open-label, multicenter, first-in-human phase I dose-escalation trial of ivuxolimab. Adults with locally advanced or metastatic melanoma, renal cell, hepatocellular, or head and neck squamous cell carcinoma were enrolled in the trial. Before TCR sequencing, CD4+ and CD8+ T cells were separately sorted from peripheral blood. On the study overall, not on this receptor specifically: Antigen specificity was not determined for the clonally expanded peripheral T cells. Clonal expansion of both CD4+ and CD8+ blood T cells was observed from baseline to week 6 at doses 0.1 to 3.0 mg/kg. Low levels of normalized T-cell clonal expansion were also shown by some nonresponding patients. After ivuxolimab, expanded clones were on average more numerous among CD8+ T cells than among CD4+ T cells. In the 0.1-3.0 mg/kg groups, partial responders were among the patients with the lowest normalized peripheral clonal expansion, particularly in CD8+ T cells.

This TCR was sampled from an adult with an advanced solid tumor such as melanoma, head and neck, liver or kidney cancer. The source was CD4+ or CD8+ T cells sorted from blood, collected in a trial of the OX40 agonist ivuxolimab.

The DNA sequence reads TGTGCCAGCAGTTTTTTAGGGAATCAGCCCCAGCATTTT. Translation gives CASSFLGNQPQHF. The chain is made from TRBV28 and TRBJ1-5; no D gene can be assigned with confidence. Sequences MDHEN (CDR1) and SYDVKM (CDR2) are obtained from the germline V gene. The CDR3 goes from the cysteine to the phenylalanine over 13 residues. Of the read, only the CDR3 DNA is kept; its 39 bases are in frame from base 1. Relative to germline, V is 3 bases shorter and J is 4 bases shorter, with 7 bases between their ends.